Detailed here is one T cell receptor (beta chain). Its cognate antigen is unknown. The PCR used 60 Vbeta and 13 Jbeta primers. Clones were read by immunoSEQ multiplex PCR, and TCRdb kept only the in-frame ones, dropping some. This repertoire shows roughly 190,000 clones, 75% to 90% found once; its top ten account for around 0.99%. Trimming at V came to 8 bases and at J to 0 bases, leaving 7 bases not matched to a gene. The CDR3 is 16 amino acids. The germline V gene has CDR1 KGHSH and CDR2 LQKENI. The entry originates in a study of cytomegalovirus exposure and HLA in healthy donors. Whole-study findings and limits: What a later analysis showed was that several of the most significant clusters appeared linked to common viral pathogens. The authors enumerated 150 to 200 TCR beta chains as linked to cytomegalovirus.

The chain links TRBV18 to TRBJ2-2; 9 bases map to TRBD1. The sequenced material came from PBMCs. The sequence came from a boy younger than 10 in good health and CMV-seronegative. This CDR3 reads CASTRDRAANTGELFF. The CDR3 bases are TGTGCCAGCACCCGGGACAGGGCCGCGAACACCGGGGAGCTGTTTTTT.